Below, 20 T cell receptor beta chains from the same sample are listed, as sequenced in a study of blood T cell repertoires in COVID-19. Using immunoSEQ multiplex PCR, the repertoire was profiled, and TCRdb retains in-frame clones only, with some absent. The sample contains over 100,000 clones, approximately 80% of which appear only once. The material sequenced was peripheral blood. All receptors derive from a woman of 80 years or more with active or convalescent COVID-19.

J is TRBJ2-7 and V is TRBV15; D not certain. Germline loops: CDR1 LNHNV, CDR2 YYDKDF (reference sequence). The CDR3 is 13 amino acids. Trimming removed 5 bases from V and 5 bases from J, with 13 bases in between. DNA for the CDR3: TGTGCCACCAGCGATCAGGTCCAGGACGAGCAGTACTTC. Translating it yields CATSDQVQDEQYF.

The CDR3 is CASRQGLAPYNEQFF. CDR3 bases: TGTGCCAGCAGACAGGGACTAGCGCCATACAATGAGCAGTTCTTC. V usage is TRBV6-5 and J usage is TRBJ2-1; 10 bases fit TRBD2. Germline-derived CDR1 and CDR2 are MNHEY and SVGAGI. V lost 6 bases to trimming and J lost 4 bases; unmatched junction nucleotides: 6. CDR3 size: 15 residues.

This rearrangement joins TRBV6-6 to TRBJ2-5; 7 bases are shared with TRBD2. Germline loops: CDR1 MNHNY, CDR2 SVGAGI (reference sequence). The CDR3 is 13 residues long. The J segment lost 4 bases and the V segment lost 4 bases, leaving 3 bases of the junction unmatched. The CDR3 protein is CASSWGGVETQYF. The CDR3 coding sequence is TGTGCCAGCAGTTGGGGGGGGGTAGAGACCCAGTACTTC.

The V gene is TRBV4-1, the J gene TRBJ1-1, with TRBD1 matching over 7 bases. The germline gives CDR1 MGHRA, CDR2 YSYEKL. The CDR3 consists of 15 residues. J gave up 4 bases and V 3 bases, and 8 bases lay outside the gene matches. CDR3 nucleotides: TGCGCCAGCAGCCATGTTAGGGCAGGGGGCACTGAAGCTTTCTTT. Protein product: CASSHVRAGGTEAFF.

CDR3 DNA sequence: TGTGCCATCGAACTACTCCTCTCCTACGAGCAGTACTTC. Amino acid sequence: CAIELLLSYEQYF. The chain couples TRBV7-9 to TRBJ2-7; D unclear. V lost 10 bases, J lost 0 bases, and 13 bases lay in between. CDR1 and CDR2 from the germline V gene are SEHNR and FQNEAQ (reference sequence). The CDR3 contains 13 residues.

V usage is TRBV27 and J usage is TRBJ1-5; 7 bases agree with TRBD1. Germline assignment: CDR1 MNHEY and CDR2 SMNVEV (reference sequence). This CDR3 is 16 amino acids long. The V segment lost 2 bases and the J segment 9 bases; nucleotides outside the gene matches: 13. CDR3 coding DNA: TGTGCCAGCAGTTTAAGGGGGCCCAGAGGGTCGTCGCCCCAGCATTTT. Its protein product is CASSLRGPRGSSPQHF.

The chain has TRBV7-2 and TRBJ1-1; D remains unclear. The CDR3 is made up of 15 amino acids. CDR1 is SGHTA and CDR2 is FQGNSA in the germline V gene. V lost 3 bases, J lost 5 bases, and 16 bases lay in between. The CDR3 DNA is TGTGCCAGCAGCTTTACCGTGGGAGTTCAGACTGAAGCTTTCTTT. It yields the protein CASSFTVGVQTEAFF.

The V gene is TRBV5-1, the J gene TRBJ2-7; the D gene is possibly TRBD2 (6 bases). V was trimmed by 0 bases and J by 6 bases, leaving 10 bases between them. CDR1 is SGHRS, CDR2 YFSETQ, per germline. CDR3 length: 13 residues. CDR3 nucleotide sequence: TGCGCCAGCAGCTTGGGACTAGTAAGCGAGCAGTACTTC. Translating gives CASSLGLVSEQYF.

This sequence joins TRBV7-9 and TRBJ2-3; 9 bases are shared with TRBD1. J was trimmed by 0 bases and V by 5 bases; bases with no gene match: 9. This CDR3 is built from 17 residues. CDR1 SEHNR and CDR2 FQNEAQ come from the germline V gene (reference sequence). This chain's CDR3 is CASSLSDRGISTDTQYF. CDR3 DNA sequence: TGTGCCAGCAGCCTGTCGGACAGGGGAATTAGCACAGATACGCAGTATTTT.

The rearrangement joins TRBV18 to TRBJ1-2; D is possibly TRBD1 (6 bases). Trimming pared 1 base from V and 2 bases from J, leaving 14 bases between. The CDR3 length is 16 residues. Germline V gives CDR1 KGHSH, CDR2 LQKENI. CDR3 coding DNA: TGTGCCAGCTCACCACTCAGGGGTGAACTGAACTATGGCTACACCTTC. Protein product: CASSPLRGELNYGYTF.

The chain joins TRBV10-3 to TRBJ2-3, with a weak D call TRBD2 (6 bases). The CDR3 contains 16 residues. Germline V gives CDR1 ENHRY, CDR2 SYGVKD. V lost 0 bases to trimming and J lost 1 base, with 11 bases between them. The CDR3 nucleotides read TGTGCCATCAGTGAGTCGGAGGGGATGGGCACAGATACGCAGTATTTT. Translating gives CAISESEGMGTDTQYF.

The V and J genes are TRBV5-1 and TRBJ2-2; possibly TRBD1 for D (6 bases). The CDR3 has 14 amino acids. V was pared by 9 bases and J by 8 bases, with 20 bases between. Germline V gene data show CDR1 as SGHRS and CDR2 as YFSETQ. The CDR3 DNA is TGCGCCACCAGGGGACAAACCTCATCGGGGGAGCTGTTTTTT. This gives the protein CATRGQTSSGELFF.

The J gene is TRBJ2-7, the V gene TRBV5-5; TRBD1 might be the D (6 bases). Trimming took 3 bases from V and 4 from J, leaving 14 bases between them. The CDR3 consists of 14 residues. CDR1 SGHKS and CDR2 YYEKEE come from the germline V gene (reference sequence). The CDR3 DNA follows: TGTGCCAGCAGCTCTACCAGGGGTGGATACGAGCAGTACTTC. Its translation is CASSSTRGGYEQYF.

This rearrangement joins TRBV19 to TRBJ2-1; 7 bases are shared with TRBD1. Germline assignment: CDR1 LNHDA and CDR2 SQIVND (reference sequence). This CDR3 contains 17 residues. V gave up 1 base and J gave up 4 bases; unmatched junction bases: 10. CDR3: CASSIARTGGRYNEQFF. DNA of the CDR3: TGTGCCAGTAGTATAGCCAGGACAGGAGGAAGATACAATGAGCAGTTCTTC.

The J gene is TRBJ2-7, the V gene TRBV6-5, with 7 bases identical to TRBD1. The trim removed 7 bases at V and 6 bases at J, leaving 15 bases unmatched. The CDR3 length is 15 residues. The germline V gene encodes CDR1 MNHEY and CDR2 SVGAGI. The CDR3 nucleotides are TGTGCCAGCACCACAGGACAGGCTCATTTGGCCGAGCAGTACTTC. Protein sequence: CASTTGQAHLAEQYF.

The CDR3 loop reads CAWSGQSNQPQHF. The CDR3 DNA is TGTGCCTGGAGTGGACAGTCTAATCAGCCCCAGCATTTT. The chain joins TRBV30 to TRBJ1-5; D is perhaps TRBD1 (5 bases). Germline V gives CDR1 GTSNPN, CDR2 SVGIG (reference sequence). The CDR3 is made up of 13 amino acids. Trimming removed 1 base from V and 4 bases from J, with 8 bases in between.

The gene calls are TRBV5-1 and TRBJ2-7, with 9 bases identical to TRBD2. This CDR3 is built from 16 residues. Germline V lookup: CDR1 SGHRS, CDR2 YFSETQ. The J segment lost 2 bases and the V segment lost 5 bases, leaving 11 bases of the junction unmatched. CDR3 in amino acids: CASSREPSGRTYEQYF. The CDR3 DNA sequence: TGCGCCAGCAGTCGAGAACCGAGCGGGAGGACCTACGAGCAGTACTTC.

This clone was recorded once. The gene calls are TRBV12-5 and TRBJ2-7, with D possibly TRBD1 on 6 matching bases. Trimming took 0 bases from V and 1 from J, leaving 13 bases between them. There are 16 residues in the CDR3. CDR1 is LGHNT and CDR2 is FRNRAP in the germline V gene. The CDR3 is CASGLVGLGGSYEQYF. In nucleotides, the CDR3 is TGTGCTAGTGGTTTGGTAGGCTTAGGGGGATCCTACGAGCAGTACTTC.

The gene calls are TRBV6-1 and TRBJ2-3, with TRBD1 matching 11 bases. Germline CDR1 is MNHNS and CDR2 is SASEGT. The CDR3 is made up of 15 amino acids. The V and J ends lost 2 bases and 6 bases, in that order; junction bases with no gene match: 4. Here the CDR3 reads CASSERTGGYDTQYF. The CDR3 DNA follows: TGTGCCAGCAGTGAAAGGACAGGGGGCTACGATACGCAGTATTTT.

The chain employs TRBV27 and TRBJ2-1; TRBD2 agrees at 12 bases. J lost 7 bases, V lost 6 bases, and 7 bases had no gene match. This CDR3 spans 15 amino acids. CDR1 and CDR2 (germline): MNHEY, SMNVEV (reference sequence). DNA of the CDR3: TGTGCCAGCAGCCACAGACTAGCGGGAGTAAATGAGCAGTTCTTC. Residues: CASSHRLAGVNEQFF.